The clone carrying this T cell receptor (beta chain) was observed at least ten times. Antigen specificity is unknown. This specimen comes from a study of T cell repertoires in cytomegalovirus infection. Overall study: Indications of both CMV infection and matching HLA type were provided by public TCR beta signatures. Overall study findings and caveats: Carriage of CMV together with the relevant HLA was identifiable through cumulative public TCR beta family frequency. Ex vivo responses were dominated by HLA-C-restricted CMV-specific TCR beta clonotypes.

The CDR3 covers 14 residues. Trimming took off 3 bases at V and 4 bases at J, with 9 bases between the two ends. Germline V CDR1 and CDR2: SGHTA, FQGNSA. TCRdb reanalysed the reads using MiXCR and keeps one entry per CDR3 protein. The top ten clones hold less than 3% of a sample with 290,000 or so distinct CDR3 sequences, roughly a tenth of them seen once. The sequenced sample consisted of PBMCs. The TCR originated in a human donor in good health (CMV status not recorded). Some clones in this sample may be carry-over from other donors' samples. The chain joins TRBV7-2 to TRBJ2-2; TRBD2 might be the D (6 bases). CDR3 sequence (DNA): TGTGCCAGCAGCTTCGGGGGTGTCACCGGGGAGCTGTTTTTT. As protein: CASSFGGVTGELFF. The complete variable domain, with remaining parts taken from reference TRBV7-2 and TRBJ2-2, reads GAGVSQSPSNKVTEKGKDVELRCDPISGHTALYWYRQSLGQGLEFLIYFQGNSAPDKSGLPSDRFSAERTGGSVSTLTIQRTQQEDSAVYLCASSFGGVTGELFFGEGSRLTVL.